This T cell receptor (beta chain) was sequenced for a study of T-cell reconstitution after alpha-beta-depleted transplantation in children (dated by TCRdb to the mid-2010s). About the full investigation: The study quantitatively tracked T-cell immune reconstitution after TCRalphabeta/CD19-depleted allogeneic hematopoietic cell transplantation in children using TCR repertoire profiling.

What this sample's treatment or condition label stands for: allogeneic hematopoietic cell transplantation with graft depleted of TCRalphabeta T cells and CD19 B cells. The children who served as transplant recipients had been given grafts of TCRalphabeta/CD19-depleted allogeneic hematopoietic cells. Receptor libraries were prepared by PCR. The run used an Illumina HiSeq 2500. To normalize quantification of the TCRbeta repertoire, the TCR libraries were built with molecular barcoding that relied on unique molecular identifiers. The public sequencing data were trimmed at Q25 with fastp and processed into clonotypes with MiXCR by TCRdb, which kept only in-frame beta chains. Every entry covers one CDR3 protein and lists the most common genes and DNA from its rows. The table for this sample lists around 78,000 distinct CDR3 sequences; roughly 15% of them were counted only once. The ten largest clones capture 25% to 30% of the sample.

General conclusions and limits of the study: The apparently early recovery of alphabetaT-cell counts about two months after transplant reportedly depended on only several hundred rapidly expanded clones that came from non-depleted graft cells. In some patients, high TCRbeta diversity at day 60 was attributed to recipient T cells and intrathymic progenitors that had survived conditioning. Over subsequent months, a decline in hyperexpanded clone frequencies was noted, and after one year, T-cell counts and TCRbeta diversity were mostly ascribed to newly produced T cells.

This clonotype appeared many times. Its binding antigen is unknown. No base quality information exists; no much larger clone differs at one position. From the cysteine up to the phenylalanine, the CDR3 has a length of 15 residues. The read is trimmed to its CDR3 DNA, 45 bases read in frame from base 1. Deletion took 0 bases off V and 6 bases off J, with a span of 14 bases between the germline ends. As encoded in the germline V gene, CDR1 is SGHRS while CDR2 is YFSETQ. Sample: PBMCs, mostly from graft donor cells, taken 180 days after TCRalphabeta/CD19-depleted stem cell transplant. Here the chain combines TRBV5-1 and TRBJ2-3, with the D segment identity uncertain. The sequence was collected from a male patient aged 2 to 9 who had a stem cell transplant for acute lymphoblastic leukemia, so the T cells may come from the graft donor. The DNA is TGCGCCAGCAGCTTGGAAGCTTCGCGGCGTGATACGCAGTATTTT. Translation gives CASSLEASRRDTQYF.